The present entry profiles one T cell receptor beta chain with its context. The antigen is unknown. These data come from a study of tumor-infiltrating lymphocytes in localized non-small cell lung cancer. The overall study: The cohort mixed smokers and never-smokers, several histologies, and some post-neoadjuvant-chemotherapy samples. Tumor tissue and non-adjacent uninvolved lung came from each patient. Notes on the study in general: Tumors had more T cell infiltration than uninvolved lung, per TCRbeta sequencing and CD3 counts. IM1 and IM2 tumors showed no difference in T-cell fraction.

This table comes from immunoSEQ multiplex PCR, and its TCRdb copy is limited to in-frame clones, with some not included. The sample has 13,000 to 15,000 clones, around 65% seen once; the top ten hold 22%. This receptor was taken from a human donor with non-small cell lung cancer. Sequenced input: uninvolved lung tissue not adjacent to the tumor.

The DNA of the CDR3 is TGTGCCAGCAGTGAATATTTGACTAGCGGGACGGGGACCGGGGAGCTGTTTTTT. This translates into CASSEYLTSGTGTGELFF. The chain uses TRBV25-1 and TRBJ2-2, with 11 bases fitting TRBD2. The CDR3 runs 18 residues. Per the germline V gene, CDR1 is MGHDK and CDR2 is SYGVNS. Trimming removed 0 bases from V and 5 bases from J; junction bases left unmatched: 8.